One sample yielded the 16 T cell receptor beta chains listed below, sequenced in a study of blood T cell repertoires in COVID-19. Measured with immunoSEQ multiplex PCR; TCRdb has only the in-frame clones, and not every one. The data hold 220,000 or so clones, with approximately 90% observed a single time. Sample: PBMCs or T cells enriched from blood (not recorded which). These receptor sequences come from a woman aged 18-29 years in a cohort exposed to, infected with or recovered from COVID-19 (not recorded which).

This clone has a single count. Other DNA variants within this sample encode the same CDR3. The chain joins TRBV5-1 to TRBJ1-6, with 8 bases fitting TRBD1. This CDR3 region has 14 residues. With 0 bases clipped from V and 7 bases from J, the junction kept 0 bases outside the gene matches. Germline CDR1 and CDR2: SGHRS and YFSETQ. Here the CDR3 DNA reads TGCGCCAGCAGCTTGGGGACAGGGAATTCACCCCTCCACTTT. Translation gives CASSLGTGNSPLHF.

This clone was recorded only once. As DNA, the CDR3 is TGTGCCAGCAGCGTAACAGGAGATAATTCACCCCTCCACTTT. Protein product: CASSVTGDNSPLHF. The gene calls are TRBV11-3 and TRBJ1-6; D might be TRBD1 (5 bases). From germline, CDR1 is SGHNT and CDR2 YENEEA. This CDR3 comprises 14 residues. The V gene lost 5 bases and the J gene lost 5 bases, with 10 bases spanning the gap. Looking up the rest from reference TRBV11-3 and TRBJ1-6 gives the full variable domain: EAGVVQSPRYKIIEKKQPVAFWCNPISGHNTLYWYLQNLGQGPELLIRYENEEAVDDSQLPKDRFSAERLKGVDSTLKIQPAELGDSAVYLCASSVTGDNSPLHFGNGTRLTVT.

CDR3: CASSLGQDSGNTIYF. Here the CDR3 DNA reads TGTGCCAGCAGCTTAGGTCAGGACTCTGGAAACACCATATATTTT. V gene TRBV7-2 combines with J gene TRBJ1-3; D remains ambiguous. Germline V gene lookup returns CDR1 SGHTA and CDR2 FQGNSA. This CDR3 comprises 15 residues. Trimming cost V 1 base and J 0 bases, with 7 bases left between them.

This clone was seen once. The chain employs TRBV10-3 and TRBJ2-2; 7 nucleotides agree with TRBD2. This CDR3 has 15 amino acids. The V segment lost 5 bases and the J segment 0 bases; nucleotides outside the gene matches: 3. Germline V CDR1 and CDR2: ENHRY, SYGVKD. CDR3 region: CAISSGVANTGELFF. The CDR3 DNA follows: TGTGCCATCAGTAGCGGGGTCGCGAACACCGGGGAGCTGTTTTTT.

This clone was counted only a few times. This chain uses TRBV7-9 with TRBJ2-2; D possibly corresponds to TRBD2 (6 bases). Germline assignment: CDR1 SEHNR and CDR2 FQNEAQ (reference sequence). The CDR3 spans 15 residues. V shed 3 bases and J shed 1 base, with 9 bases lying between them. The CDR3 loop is CASSFLAKNTGELFF. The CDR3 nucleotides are TGTGCCAGCAGCTTTCTAGCGAAGAACACCGGGGAGCTGTTTTTT.

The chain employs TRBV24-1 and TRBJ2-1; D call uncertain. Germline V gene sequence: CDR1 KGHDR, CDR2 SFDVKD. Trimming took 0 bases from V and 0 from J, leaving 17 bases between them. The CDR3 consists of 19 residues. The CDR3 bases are TGTGCCACCAGTGATTTGCCCCCGAGGTCAGTGTGCTCCTACAATGAGCAGTTCTTC. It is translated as CATSDLPPRSVCSYNEQFF.

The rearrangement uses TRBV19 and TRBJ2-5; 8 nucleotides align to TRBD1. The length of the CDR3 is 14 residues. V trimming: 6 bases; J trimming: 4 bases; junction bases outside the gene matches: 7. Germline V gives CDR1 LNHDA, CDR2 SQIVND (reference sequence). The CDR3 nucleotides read TGTGCCAGTAGCCCGGACAGGGCGTTAGAGACCCAGTACTTC. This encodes CASSPDRALETQYF.

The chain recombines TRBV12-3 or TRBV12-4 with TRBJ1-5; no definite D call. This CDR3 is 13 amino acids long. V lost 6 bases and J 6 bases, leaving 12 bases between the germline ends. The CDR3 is CASRGFGGQPQHF. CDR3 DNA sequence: TGTGCCAGCAGGGGGTTCGGAGGTCAGCCCCAGCATTTT.

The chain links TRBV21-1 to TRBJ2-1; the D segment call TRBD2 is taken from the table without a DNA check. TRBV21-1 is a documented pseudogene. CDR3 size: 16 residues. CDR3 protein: CASSKARLADYNEQFF. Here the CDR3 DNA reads TGTGCCAGCAGCAAAGCGCGACTAGCGGATTACAATGAGCAGTTCTTC.

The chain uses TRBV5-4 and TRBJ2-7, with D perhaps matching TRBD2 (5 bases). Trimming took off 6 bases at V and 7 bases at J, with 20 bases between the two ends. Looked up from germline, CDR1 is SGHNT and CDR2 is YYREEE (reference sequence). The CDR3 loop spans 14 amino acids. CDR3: CASTNVRESTEQYF. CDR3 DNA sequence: TGTGCCAGCACAAATGTCCGGGAATCTACGGAGCAGTACTTC.

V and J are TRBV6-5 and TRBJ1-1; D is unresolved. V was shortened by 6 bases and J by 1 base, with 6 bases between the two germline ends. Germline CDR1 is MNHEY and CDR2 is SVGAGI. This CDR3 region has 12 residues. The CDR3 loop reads CASSWANTEAFF. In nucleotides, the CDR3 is TGTGCCAGCAGCTGGGCGAACACTGAAGCTTTCTTT.

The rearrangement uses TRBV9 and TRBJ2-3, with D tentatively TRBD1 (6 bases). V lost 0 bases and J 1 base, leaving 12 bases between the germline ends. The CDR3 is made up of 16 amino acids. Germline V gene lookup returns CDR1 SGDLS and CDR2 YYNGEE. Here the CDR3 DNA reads TGTGCCAGCAGCGTAGCTCCGACAGGCGGCACAGATACGCAGTATTTT. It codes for CASSVAPTGGTDTQYF.

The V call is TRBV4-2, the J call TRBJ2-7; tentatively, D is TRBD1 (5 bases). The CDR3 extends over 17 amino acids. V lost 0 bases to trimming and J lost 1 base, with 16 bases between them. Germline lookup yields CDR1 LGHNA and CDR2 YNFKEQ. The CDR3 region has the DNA TGTGCCAGCAGCCAAGATTTCCCGGACACCTTTTCCTACGAGCAGTACTTC. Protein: CASSQDFPDTFSYEQYF.

The CDR3: CASTLGGPQHF. Here the CDR3 DNA reads TGTGCCAGCACCCTAGGGGGGCCCCAGCATTTT. The V call is TRBV2, the J call TRBJ1-5, with a possible D match to TRBD1 (6 bases). The V and J ends lost 7 bases and 9 bases respectively, with 10 bases between them. The CDR3 runs 11 residues. CDR1 and CDR2 (germline): SNHLY, FYNNEI.

CDR3 bases: TGTGCCAGCAGTCACCGACTAGCGGGGGGTTTCAATGAGCAGTTCTTC. This translates into CASSHRLAGGFNEQFF. This chain uses TRBV27 with TRBJ2-1, with 13 nucleotides matching TRBD2. The CDR3 spans 16 residues. In germline, CDR1 is MNHEY, CDR2 SMNVEV (reference sequence). V shed 5 bases, J shed 6 bases, and the junction held 7 bases outside the gene matches.

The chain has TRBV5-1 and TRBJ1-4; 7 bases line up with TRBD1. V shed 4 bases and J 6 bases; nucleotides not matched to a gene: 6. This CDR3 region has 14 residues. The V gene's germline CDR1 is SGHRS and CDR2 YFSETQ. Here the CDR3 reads CASSPDRDDEKLFF. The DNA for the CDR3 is TGCGCCAGCAGCCCCGACAGGGATGATGAAAAACTGTTTTTT.